The clone carrying this T cell receptor beta chain was counted a few times. This clone may be a read error of a much larger clone one base away. The CDR3 totals 15 residues. V was clipped by 5 bases and J by 6 bases; unmatched bases: 12. From germline, CDR1 is GTSNPN and CDR2 SVGIG (reference sequence). Each diagnosis was grounded in clinical symptoms, serum thyroxine and TRAb, thyroid ultrasound, and orbital computed tomography. The TCR beta CDR3 regions underwent amplification using RNA transcripts as the source. The HTBI primer set was used in a first-round RT-PCR of the TCR CDR3. TCRdb re-analysed the multiplex PCR reads in MiXCR, keeping a single row per CDR3 protein. In the table there are around 350,000 distinct CDR3 sequences, roughly 14% of which are singletons. This sample is part of a study of T cells in Graves' hyperthyroidism and ophthalmopathy.

The chain combines TRBV30 with TRBJ1-5; 8 bases match TRBD1. The clonotype was recovered from a woman in her 30s with Graves' ophthalmopathy. Sequencing was carried out using blood. The CDR3 region has the DNA TGTGCCTGGTGTGCAGAGACAGGGGAAACTCAGCCCCAGCATTTT. Its protein product is CAWCAETGETQPQHF.